This T cell receptor (beta chain) was recovered during a study of blood T cell repertoires in COVID-19 (dated by TCRdb to 2018 to 2021). Background on the whole study: The collaborator samples originated in the United States, Italy and Spain and spanned the acute and convalescent phases of COVID-19. The prospective study material was composed of cDNA or gDNA derived from T cells, B-cell-depleted T cells, or PBMCs. The repertoires were released in a freely available public database intended as a resource for research on the immune response to SARS-CoV-2. Nearly every sample came with metadata listing a de-identified subject ID, COVID-19 status, age in years and sex. The dataset comprised deeply sampled blood TCRbeta repertoires from subjects exposed to, actively infected with, or recovered from COVID-19. HLA class I and class II types, where available, came from metadata supplied by the sample provider rather than from assay-based typing. The samples were drawn from two sources: the first 160 participants of the ongoing ImmuneRACE study, and 1,254 subjects contributed by 6 global collaborators. What the study reported, not specific to this receptor: Clinical and demographic metadata were provided uncurated, with the amount varying by source and participant.

The immunoSEQ Assay, a bias-controlled multiplex PCR, was used to amplify TCRbeta CDR3 regions from genomic DNA. As for the authors' bioinformatics: Within the assay, amplification of reference gene primers was used to estimate how many nucleated cells each sample contained. To quantify the absolute abundance of each unique TCRbeta CDR3 rearrangement, sequence reads were collapsed and filtered. Productive Simpson clonality was computed per sample as the square root of Simpson's diversity index over productive rearrangements. TCRdb limited this immuneACCESS table to in-frame rearrangements with V and J called. A share of clones is missing; checked studies link under half to unresolved V genes, and the rest is unexplained. D and trimming were read from the DNA, whereas the V and J calls and clone size are those reported in that table. For this sample there are 200,000 to 250,000 clones; 70% to 90% appear just once. The ten largest account for under 14% of the sample.

Participants in the prospective study were enrolled through a virtual design, were aged about 18 to 100 years, and lived in about two dozen United States geographic areas. In the prospective study, participants were assigned to cohorts based on the clinical history participants reported in a screening survey and a study questionnaire. For ImmuneRACE Cohort 3, a participant was defined as recovered based on two consecutive negative NP/OP PCR tests, clearance by a healthcare professional, or resolution of symptoms. In the prospective study, whole blood, serum and a nasopharyngeal or oropharyngeal swab were collected from each participant by mobile phlebotomists. Additional blood draws and questionnaires over an approximately 2-month period could optionally be provided by prospective study participants. Before DNA extraction, blood samples from the prospective study were shipped at room temperature or frozen.

The table lists this clone with a count of one. The antigen this receptor binds is unknown. Per-nucleotide qualities are absent, and no much larger clonotype sits a single base away. For this chain, trimming is 3 bases at the V end and 5 bases at the J end, and the number of junction bases without a gene match is 7. From a lookup of the germline V gene (reference sequence), CDR1 and CDR2 are DFQATT and SNEGSKA. The CDR3 numbers 13 residues from cysteine through phenylalanine. Of all the DNA, just the CDR3 is kept, 39 bases in frame from base 1. In this chain, TRBV20-1 is recombined with TRBJ2-7; the junction holds 7 bases that match TRBD2. The TCR sequence derives from a young man who had recovered from COVID-19. The specimen sequenced was PBMCs or T cells enriched from blood (not recorded which). The DNA sequence follows: TGCAGTGCTAGTCGGACTAGTCTTAACGAGCAGTACTTC. Its product reads: CSASRTSLNEQYF.